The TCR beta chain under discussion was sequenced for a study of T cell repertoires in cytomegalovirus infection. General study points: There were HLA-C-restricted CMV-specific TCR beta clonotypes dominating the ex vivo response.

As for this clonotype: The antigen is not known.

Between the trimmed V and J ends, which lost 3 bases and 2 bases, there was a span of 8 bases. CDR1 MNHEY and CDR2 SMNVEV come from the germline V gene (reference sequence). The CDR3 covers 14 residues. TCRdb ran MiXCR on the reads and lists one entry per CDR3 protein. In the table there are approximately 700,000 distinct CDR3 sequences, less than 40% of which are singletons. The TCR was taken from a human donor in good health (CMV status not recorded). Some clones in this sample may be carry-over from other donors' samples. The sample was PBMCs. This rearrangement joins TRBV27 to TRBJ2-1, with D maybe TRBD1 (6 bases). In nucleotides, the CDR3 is TGTGCCAGCAGTTTCACAGGGACCTACAATGAGCAGTTCTTC. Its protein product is CASSFTGTYNEQFF.